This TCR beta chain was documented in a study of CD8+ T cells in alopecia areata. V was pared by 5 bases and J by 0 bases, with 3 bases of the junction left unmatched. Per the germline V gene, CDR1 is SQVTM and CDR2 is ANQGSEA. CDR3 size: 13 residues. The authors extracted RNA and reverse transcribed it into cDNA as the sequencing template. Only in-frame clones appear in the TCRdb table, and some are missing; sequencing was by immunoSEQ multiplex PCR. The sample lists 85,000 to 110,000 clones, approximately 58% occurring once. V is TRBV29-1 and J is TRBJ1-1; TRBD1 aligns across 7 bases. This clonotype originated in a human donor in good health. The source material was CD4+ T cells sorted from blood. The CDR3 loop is CSVPGTVNTEAFF. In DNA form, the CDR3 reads TGCAGCGTTCCCGGGACAGTGAACACTGAAGCTTTCTTT.